Presented here are 5 T cell receptor beta chains from one specimen sequenced in a study of graft-versus-host responses after intestinal transplantation. The assay was immunoSEQ multiplex PCR, and TCRdb's table has in-frame clones only and misses some. The sample records almost 70,000 clones, about nine tenths being singletons. This sample comprised bone marrow, obtained 700 to 850 days after intestinal transplantation. These receptors were obtained from a human patient who received an intestinal transplant, so some T cells may come from the graft donor.

The V call is TRBV5-1, the J call TRBJ2-5, with no clear D. CDR1 and CDR2 (germline): SGHRS, YFSETQ. The CDR3 consists of 14 residues. V lost 4 bases and J 11 bases, leaving 21 bases between the germline ends. Written as DNA, the CDR3 is TGCGCCAGCAGCCGTGCCCGGAGTCTTGGAGAGCAGTACTTC. Protein sequence: CASSRARSLGEQYF. The variable domain in full, with the rest retrieved from reference TRBV5-1 and TRBJ2-5, is KAGVTQTPRYLIKTRGQQVTLSCSPISGHRSVSWYQQTPGQGLQFLFEYFSETQRNKGNFPGRFSGRQFSNSRSEMNVSTLELGDSALYLCASSRARSLGEQYFGPGTRLLVL.

This CDR3 reads CASSAGRQPYSPLHF. CDR3 bases: TGTGCCAGCAGCGCTGGCAGACAACCGTATTCACCCCTCCACTTT. This sequence joins TRBV9 and TRBJ1-6; D unclear. Trimming removed 3 bases at V and 8 bases at J, with 15 bases between. The V gene's germline CDR1 is SGDLS and CDR2 YYNGEE. The CDR3 covers 15 residues.

The chain joins TRBV9 to TRBJ2-3; D ambiguous. In germline, CDR1 is SGDLS, CDR2 YYNGEE. V was pared by 2 bases and J by 0 bases, with 13 bases between. The CDR3 is 16 residues long. In DNA form, the CDR3 reads TGTGCCAGCAGCGTCTATGACGACTCTAGCACAGATACGCAGTATTTT. Its translation: CASSVYDDSSTDTQYF.

The chain uses TRBV13 and TRBJ2-3, with 10 nucleotides matching TRBD2. V gave up 7 bases and J gave up 6 bases; unmatched junction bases: 7. The germline V gene encodes CDR1 PRHDT and CDR2 FYEKMQ (reference sequence). CDR3 length equals 14 residues. In DNA, the CDR3 is TGTGCCAGCAAGGCTAGCGGGAGTTCGGATACGCAGTATTTT. Protein: CASKASGSSDTQYF.

V is TRBV18 and J is TRBJ2-7; no firm D call. The CDR3 totals 15 residues. V shed 0 bases and J shed 7 bases, with 16 bases lying between them. The germline gives CDR1 KGHSH, CDR2 LQKENI. CDR3 coding DNA: TGTGCCAGCTCACCACCGGGCCCGATTGTTCGGGAGCAGTACTTC. As protein: CASSPPGPIVREQYF. Drawing the rest from reference TRBV18 and TRBJ2-7, the complete variable domain is NAGVMQNPRHLVRRRGQEARLRCSPMKGHSHVYWYRQLPEEGLKFMVYLQKENIIDESGMPKERFSAEFPKEGPSILRIQQVVRGDSAAYFCASSPPGPIVREQYFGPGTRLTVT.